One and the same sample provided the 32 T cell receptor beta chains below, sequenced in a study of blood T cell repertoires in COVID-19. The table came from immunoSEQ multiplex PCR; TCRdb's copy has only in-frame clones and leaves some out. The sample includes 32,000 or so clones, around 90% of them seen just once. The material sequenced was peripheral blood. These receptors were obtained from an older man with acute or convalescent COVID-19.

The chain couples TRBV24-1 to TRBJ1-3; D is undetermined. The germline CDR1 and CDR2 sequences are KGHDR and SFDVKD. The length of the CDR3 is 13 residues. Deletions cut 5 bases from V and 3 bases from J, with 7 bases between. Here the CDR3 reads CATSASGGNTIYF. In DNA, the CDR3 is TGTGCCACCAGTGCCAGTGGTGGAAACACCATATATTTT.

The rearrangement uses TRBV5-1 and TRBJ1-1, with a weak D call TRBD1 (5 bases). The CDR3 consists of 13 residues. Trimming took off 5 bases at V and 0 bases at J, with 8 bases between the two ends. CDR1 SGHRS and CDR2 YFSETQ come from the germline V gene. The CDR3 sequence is CASRQDLNTEAFF. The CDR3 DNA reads TGCGCCAGCAGACAGGATCTGAACACTGAAGCTTTCTTT.

CDR3 nucleotides: TGTGCCAGCAGTTACCCAATGGGACAGGGCAATCAGCCCCAGCATTTT. Encoded protein: CASSYPMGQGNQPQHF. The V and J genes are TRBV6-2 or TRBV6-3 and TRBJ1-5; the match to TRBD1 covers 8 bases. Unmatched junction bases numbered 5, after V lost 2 bases and J lost 2 bases. Germline V lookup: CDR1 MNHEY, CDR2 SVGEGT. The CDR3 totals 16 residues.

Written as DNA, the CDR3 is TGTGCCAGCAGCCCGGGTCTTGATAATTCACCCCTCCACTTT. Its translation is CASSPGLDNSPLHF. The chain has TRBV5-4 and TRBJ1-6; no reliable D call. Per the germline V gene, CDR1 is SGHNT and CDR2 is YYREEE (reference sequence). Between the trimmed V and J ends, which lost 4 bases and 5 bases, there was a span of 10 bases. This CDR3 is 14 amino acids long.

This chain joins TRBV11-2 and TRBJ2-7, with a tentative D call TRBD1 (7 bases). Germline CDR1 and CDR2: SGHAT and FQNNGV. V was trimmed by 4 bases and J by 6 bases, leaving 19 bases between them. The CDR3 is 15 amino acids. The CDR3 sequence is CASSSGGTVSSEQYF. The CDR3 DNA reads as TGTGCCAGCAGCTCAGGGGGGACAGTTTCATCCGAGCAGTACTTC.

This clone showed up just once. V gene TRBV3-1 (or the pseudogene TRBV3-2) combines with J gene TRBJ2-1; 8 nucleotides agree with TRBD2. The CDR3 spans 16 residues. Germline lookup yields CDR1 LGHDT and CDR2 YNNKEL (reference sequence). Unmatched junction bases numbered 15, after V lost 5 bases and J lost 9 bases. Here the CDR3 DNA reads TGTGCCAGCAGCTCCCTCCCAGCGGGAGAAGGTTTTGAGCAGTTCTTC. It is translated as CASSSLPAGEGFEQFF.

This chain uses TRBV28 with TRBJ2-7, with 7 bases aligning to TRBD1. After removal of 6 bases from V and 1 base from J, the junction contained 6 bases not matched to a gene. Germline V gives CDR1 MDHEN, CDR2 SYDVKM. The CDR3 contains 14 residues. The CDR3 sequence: CASSPGGKSYEQYF. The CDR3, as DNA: TGTGCCAGCAGCCCAGGGGGTAAGTCCTACGAGCAGTACTTC. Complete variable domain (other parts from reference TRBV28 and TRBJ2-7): DVKVTQSSRYLVKRTGEKVFLECVQDMDHENMFWYRQDPGLGLRLIYFSYDVKMKEKGDIPEGYSVSREKKERFSLILESASTNQTSMYLCASSPGGKSYEQYFGPGTRLTVT.

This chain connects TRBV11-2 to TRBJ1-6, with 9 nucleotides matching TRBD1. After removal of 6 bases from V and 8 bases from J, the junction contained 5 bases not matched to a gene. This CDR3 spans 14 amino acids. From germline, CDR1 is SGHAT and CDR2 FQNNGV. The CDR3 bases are TGTGCCAGCAGTTCTTGGACAGGGGATTCACCCCTCCACTTT. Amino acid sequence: CASSSWTGDSPLHF.

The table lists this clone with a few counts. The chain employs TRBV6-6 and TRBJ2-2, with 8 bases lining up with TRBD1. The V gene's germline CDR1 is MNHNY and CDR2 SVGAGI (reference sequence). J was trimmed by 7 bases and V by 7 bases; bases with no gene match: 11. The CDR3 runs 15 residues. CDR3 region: CASIRAGGLGGELFF. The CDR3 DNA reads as TGTGCCAGCATCCGCGCAGGGGGCTTAGGCGGGGAGCTGTTTTTT.

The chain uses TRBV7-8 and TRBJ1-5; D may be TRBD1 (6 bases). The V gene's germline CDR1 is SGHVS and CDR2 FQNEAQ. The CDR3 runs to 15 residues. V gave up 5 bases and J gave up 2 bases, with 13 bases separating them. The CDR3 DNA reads TGTGCCAGCAGCCAAGTGACAGGCCGCAATCAGCCCCAGCATTTT. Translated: CASSQVTGRNQPQHF.

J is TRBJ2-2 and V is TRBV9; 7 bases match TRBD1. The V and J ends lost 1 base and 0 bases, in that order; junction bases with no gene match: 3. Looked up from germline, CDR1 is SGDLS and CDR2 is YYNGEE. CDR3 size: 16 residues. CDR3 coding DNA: TGTGCCAGCAGCGTATCGGGACAGCCGAACACCGGGGAGCTGTTTTTT. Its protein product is CASSVSGQPNTGELFF.

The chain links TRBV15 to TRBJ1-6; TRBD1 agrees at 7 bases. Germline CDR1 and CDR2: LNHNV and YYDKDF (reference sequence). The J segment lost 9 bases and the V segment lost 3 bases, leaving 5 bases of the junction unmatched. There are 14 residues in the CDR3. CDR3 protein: CATSSRTGGSPLHF. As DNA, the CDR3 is TGTGCCACCAGCAGCCGGACAGGAGGTTCACCCCTCCACTTT. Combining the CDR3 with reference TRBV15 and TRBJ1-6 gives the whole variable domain DAMVIQNPRYQVTQFGKPVTLSCSQTLNHNVMYWYQQKSSQAPKLLFHYYDKDFNNEADTPDNFQSRRPNTSFCFLDIRSPGLGDTAMYLCATSSRTGGSPLHFGNGTRLTVT.

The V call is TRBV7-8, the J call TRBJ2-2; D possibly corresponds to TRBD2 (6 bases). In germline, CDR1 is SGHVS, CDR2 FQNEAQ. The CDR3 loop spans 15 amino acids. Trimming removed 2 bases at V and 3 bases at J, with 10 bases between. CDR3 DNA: TGTGCCAGCAGCTTACTAGCGAGGGACACCGGGGAGCTGTTTTTT. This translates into CASSLLARDTGELFF.

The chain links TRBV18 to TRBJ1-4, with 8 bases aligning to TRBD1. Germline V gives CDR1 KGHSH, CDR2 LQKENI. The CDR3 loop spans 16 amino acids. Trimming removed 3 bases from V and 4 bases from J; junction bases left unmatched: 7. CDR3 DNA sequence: TGTGCCAGCTCACCGAGGACAGGGAGGTTTAATGAAAAACTGTTTTTT. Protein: CASSPRTGRFNEKLFF.

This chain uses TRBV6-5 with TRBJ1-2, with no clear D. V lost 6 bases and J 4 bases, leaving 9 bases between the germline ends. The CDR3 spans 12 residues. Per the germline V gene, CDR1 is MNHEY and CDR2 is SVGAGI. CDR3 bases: TGTGCCAGCAGGACTTCCCCCTATGGCTACACCTTC. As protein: CASRTSPYGYTF.

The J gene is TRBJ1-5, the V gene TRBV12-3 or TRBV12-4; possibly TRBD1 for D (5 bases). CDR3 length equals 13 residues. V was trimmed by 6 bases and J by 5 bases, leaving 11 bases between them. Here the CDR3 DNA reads TGTGCCAGCAGCCTGACAGATTATCAGCCCCAGCATTTT. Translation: CASSLTDYQPQHF.

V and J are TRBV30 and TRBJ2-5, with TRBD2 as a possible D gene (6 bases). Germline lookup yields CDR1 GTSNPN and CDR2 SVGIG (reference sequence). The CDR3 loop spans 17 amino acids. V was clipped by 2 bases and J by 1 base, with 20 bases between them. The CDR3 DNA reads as TGTGCCTGGAGTCACCCAGGAGGGCAGGGCCTCCAAGAGACCCAGTACTTC. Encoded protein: CAWSHPGGQGLQETQYF.

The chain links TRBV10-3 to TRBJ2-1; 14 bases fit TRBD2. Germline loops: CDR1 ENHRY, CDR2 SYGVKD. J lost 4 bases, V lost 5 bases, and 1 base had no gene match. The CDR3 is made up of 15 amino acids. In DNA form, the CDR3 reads TGTGCCATCAGTCGACTAGCGGGGGGGTACAATGAGCAGTTCTTC. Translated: CAISRLAGGYNEQFF.

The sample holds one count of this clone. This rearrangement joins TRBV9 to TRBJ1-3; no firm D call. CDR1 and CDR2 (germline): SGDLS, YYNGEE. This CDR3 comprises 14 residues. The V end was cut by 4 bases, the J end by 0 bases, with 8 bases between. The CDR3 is CASSPSPSGNTIYF. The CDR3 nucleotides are TGTGCCAGCAGCCCTTCCCCCTCTGGAAACACCATATATTTT.

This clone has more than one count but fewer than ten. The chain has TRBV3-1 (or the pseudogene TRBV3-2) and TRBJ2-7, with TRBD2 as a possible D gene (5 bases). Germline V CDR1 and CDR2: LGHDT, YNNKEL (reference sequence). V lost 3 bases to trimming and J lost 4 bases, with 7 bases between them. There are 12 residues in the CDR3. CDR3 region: CASSHAGYEQYF. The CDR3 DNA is TGTGCCAGCAGCCATGCGGGTTACGAGCAGTACTTC.

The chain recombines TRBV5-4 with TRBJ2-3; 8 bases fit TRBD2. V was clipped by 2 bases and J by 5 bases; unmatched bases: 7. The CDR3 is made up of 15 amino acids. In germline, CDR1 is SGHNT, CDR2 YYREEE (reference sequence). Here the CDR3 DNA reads TGTGCCAGCAGCTTCGAAGCGGGGGAAATAGATACGCAGTATTTT. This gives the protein CASSFEAGEIDTQYF.

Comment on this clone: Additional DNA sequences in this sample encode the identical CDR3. The CDR3 protein is CASSVETGAYEQYF. The CDR3 region has the DNA TGTGCCAGCAGCGTAGAAACAGGGGCCTACGAGCAGTACTTC. This chain uses TRBV9 with TRBJ2-7; 7 bases are a match to TRBD1. The CDR3 is 14 residues long. Germline V gives CDR1 SGDLS, CDR2 YYNGEE. J was trimmed by 2 bases and V by 0 bases; bases with no gene match: 2.

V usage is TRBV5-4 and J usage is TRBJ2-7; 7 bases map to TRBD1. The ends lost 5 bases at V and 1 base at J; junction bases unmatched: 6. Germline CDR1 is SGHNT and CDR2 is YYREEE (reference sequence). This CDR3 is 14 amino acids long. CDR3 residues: CASSYRDSSYEQYF. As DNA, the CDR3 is TGTGCCAGCAGTTATAGGGACAGTTCCTACGAGCAGTACTTC. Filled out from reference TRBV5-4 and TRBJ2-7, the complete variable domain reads ETGVTQSPTHLIKTRGQQVTLRCSSQSGHNTVSWYQQALGQGPQFIFQYYREEENGRGNFPPRFSGLQFPNYSSELNVNALELDDSALYLCASSYRDSSYEQYFGPGTRLTVT.

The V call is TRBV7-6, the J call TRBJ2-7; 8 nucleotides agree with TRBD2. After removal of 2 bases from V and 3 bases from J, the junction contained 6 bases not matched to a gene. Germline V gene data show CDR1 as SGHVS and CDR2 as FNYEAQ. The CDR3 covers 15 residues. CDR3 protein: CASSLTAGVIYEQYF. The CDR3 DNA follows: TGTGCCAGCAGCTTAACAGCGGGGGTGATCTACGAGCAGTACTTC. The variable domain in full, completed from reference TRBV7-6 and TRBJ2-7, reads GAGVSQSPRYKVTKRGQDVALRCDPISGHVSLYWYRQALGQGPEFLTYFNYEAQQDKSGLPNDRFSAERPEGSISTLTIQRTEQRDSAMYRCASSLTAGVIYEQYFGPGTRLTVT.

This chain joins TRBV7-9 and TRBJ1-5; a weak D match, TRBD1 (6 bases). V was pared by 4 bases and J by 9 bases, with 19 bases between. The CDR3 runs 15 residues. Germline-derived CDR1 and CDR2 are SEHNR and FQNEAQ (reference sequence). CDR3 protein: CASSSLSGGQVPQHF. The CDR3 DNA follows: TGTGCCAGCAGCTCCCTTTCCGGGGGGCAGGTGCCCCAGCATTTT.

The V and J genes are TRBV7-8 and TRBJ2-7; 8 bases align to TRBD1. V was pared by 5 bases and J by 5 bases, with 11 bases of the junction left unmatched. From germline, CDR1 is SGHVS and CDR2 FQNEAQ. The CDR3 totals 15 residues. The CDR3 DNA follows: TGTGCCAGCAGCCCTCGGGACAGGCGGCTACACGAGCAGTACTTC. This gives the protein CASSPRDRRLHEQYF. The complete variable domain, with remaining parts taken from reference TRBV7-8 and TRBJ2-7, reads GAGVSQSPRYKVAKRGQDVALRCDPISGHVSLFWYQQALGQGPEFLTYFQNEAQLDKSGLPSDRFFAERPEGSVSTLKIQRTQQEDSAVYLCASSPRDRRLHEQYFGPGTRLTVT.

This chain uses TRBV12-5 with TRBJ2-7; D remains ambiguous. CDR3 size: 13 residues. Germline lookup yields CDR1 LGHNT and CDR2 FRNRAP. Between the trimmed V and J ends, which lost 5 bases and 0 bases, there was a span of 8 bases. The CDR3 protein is CASGPRNSYEQYF. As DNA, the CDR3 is TGTGCTAGTGGTCCTAGGAACTCCTACGAGCAGTACTTC.

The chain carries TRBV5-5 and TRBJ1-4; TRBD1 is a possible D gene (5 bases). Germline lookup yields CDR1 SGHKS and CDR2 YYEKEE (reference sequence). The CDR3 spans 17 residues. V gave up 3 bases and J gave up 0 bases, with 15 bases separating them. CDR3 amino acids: CASSWAPSGSTNEKLFF. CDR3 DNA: TGTGCCAGCAGCTGGGCCCCCTCAGGGTCAACTAATGAAAAACTGTTTTTT.

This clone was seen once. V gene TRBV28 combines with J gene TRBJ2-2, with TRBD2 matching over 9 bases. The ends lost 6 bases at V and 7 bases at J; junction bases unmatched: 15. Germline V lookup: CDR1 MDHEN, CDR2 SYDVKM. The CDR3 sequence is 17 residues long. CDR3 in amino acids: CASRKPDNSGSYGELFF. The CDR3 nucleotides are TGTGCCAGCAGGAAACCGGATAATAGCGGGAGTTACGGGGAGCTGTTTTTT.

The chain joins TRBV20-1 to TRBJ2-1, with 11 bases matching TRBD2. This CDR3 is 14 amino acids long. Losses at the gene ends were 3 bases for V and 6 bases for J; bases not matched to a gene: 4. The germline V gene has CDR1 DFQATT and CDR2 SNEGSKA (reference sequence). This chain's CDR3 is CSASGLAGLNEQFF. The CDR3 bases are TGCAGTGCTAGTGGACTAGCGGGTCTCAATGAGCAGTTCTTC.

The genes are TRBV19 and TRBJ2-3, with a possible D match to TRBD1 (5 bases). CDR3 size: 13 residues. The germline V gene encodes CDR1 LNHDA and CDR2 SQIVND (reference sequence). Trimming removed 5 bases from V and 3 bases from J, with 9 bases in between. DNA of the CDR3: TGTGCCAGTAGTCCTCGACAGACAGATACGCAGTATTTT. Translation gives CASSPRQTDTQYF.

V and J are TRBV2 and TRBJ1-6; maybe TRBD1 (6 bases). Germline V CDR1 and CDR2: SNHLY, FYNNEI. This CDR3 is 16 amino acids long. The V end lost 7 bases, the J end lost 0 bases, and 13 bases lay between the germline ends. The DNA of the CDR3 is TGTGCCAGCAAGGGGGAAGGGAGCTCCTATAATTCACCCCTCCACTTT. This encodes CASKGEGSSYNSPLHF.